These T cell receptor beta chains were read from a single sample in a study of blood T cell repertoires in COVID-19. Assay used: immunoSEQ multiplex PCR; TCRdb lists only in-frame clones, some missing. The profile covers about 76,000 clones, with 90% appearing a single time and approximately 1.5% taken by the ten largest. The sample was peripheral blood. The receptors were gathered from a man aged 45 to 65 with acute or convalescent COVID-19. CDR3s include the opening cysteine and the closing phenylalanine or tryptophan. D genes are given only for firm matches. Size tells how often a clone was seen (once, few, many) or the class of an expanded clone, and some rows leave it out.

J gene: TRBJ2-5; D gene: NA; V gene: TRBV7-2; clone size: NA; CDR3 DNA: TGTGCCAGCAGCTTAGGCTGGAGGGAGACCCAGTACTTC; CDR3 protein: CASSLGWRETQYF
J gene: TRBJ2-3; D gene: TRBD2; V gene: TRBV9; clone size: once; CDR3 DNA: TGTGCCAGCAGCGTAGGAGCGGGAAATACGCAGTATTTT; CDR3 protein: CASSVGAGNTQYF
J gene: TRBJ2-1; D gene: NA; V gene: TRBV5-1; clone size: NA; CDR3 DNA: TGCGCCAGCAGCTTGTTAAATGAGCAGTTCTTC; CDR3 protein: CASSLLNEQFF
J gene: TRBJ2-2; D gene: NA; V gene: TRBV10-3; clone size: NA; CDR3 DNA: TGTGCCATCAGGGCTACGGGCGGGGAGCTGTTTTTT; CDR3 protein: CAIRATGGELFF
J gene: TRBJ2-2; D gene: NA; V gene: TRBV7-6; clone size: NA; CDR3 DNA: TGTGCCAGCAGCCTATTTTTGGGAGGGGGAACCGGGGAGCTGTTTTTT; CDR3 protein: CASSLFLGGGTGELFF
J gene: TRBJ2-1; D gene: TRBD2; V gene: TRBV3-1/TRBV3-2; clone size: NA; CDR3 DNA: TGTGCCAGCAGCCAAGGACTAGCCCGCAATGAGCAGTTCTTC; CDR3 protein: CASSQGLARNEQFF
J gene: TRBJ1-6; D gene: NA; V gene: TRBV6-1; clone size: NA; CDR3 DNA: TGTGCCAGCAGTGAAAAGGTAGGAGGGACCGCATTCCATTCACCCCTCCACTTT; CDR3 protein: CASSEKVGGTAFHSPLHF
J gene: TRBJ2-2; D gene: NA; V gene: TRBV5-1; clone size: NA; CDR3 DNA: TGCGCCAGCAGCTTGGTTCTGAGTGGGGAGCTGTTTTTT; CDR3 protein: CASSLVLSGELFF
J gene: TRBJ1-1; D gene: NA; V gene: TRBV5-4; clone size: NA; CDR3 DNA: TGTGCCAGCAACCCCGGTTCCCAGGACACTGAAGCTTTCTTT; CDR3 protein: CASNPGSQDTEAFF
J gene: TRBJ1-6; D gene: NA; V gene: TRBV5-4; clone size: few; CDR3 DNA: TGTGCCAGCAGCTTGTATCGGGAAAATTCACCCCTCCACTTT; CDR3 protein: CASSLYRENSPLHF
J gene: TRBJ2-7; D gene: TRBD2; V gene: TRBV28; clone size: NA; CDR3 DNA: TGTGCCAGCAGTTTATTGGGACTAGCGGCATCCTACGAGCAGTACTTC; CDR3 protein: CASSLLGLAASYEQYF
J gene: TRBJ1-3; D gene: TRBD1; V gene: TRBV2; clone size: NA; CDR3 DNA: TGTGCCAGCAGTGAATGGGGACAGGGCCTATCTGGAAACACCATATATTTT; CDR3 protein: CASSEWGQGLSGNTIYF
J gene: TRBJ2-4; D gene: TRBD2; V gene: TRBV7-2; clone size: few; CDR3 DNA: TGTGCCAGCAGCTCAGAGCGGGGGGGCCCGGACATTCAGTACTTC; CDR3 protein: CASSSERGGPDIQYF
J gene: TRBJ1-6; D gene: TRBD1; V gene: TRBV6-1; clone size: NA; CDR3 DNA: TGTGCCAGCAGTCAAGCAGGGACAGGGGGCTCTAATTCACCCCTCCACTTT; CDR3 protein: CASSQAGTGGSNSPLHF
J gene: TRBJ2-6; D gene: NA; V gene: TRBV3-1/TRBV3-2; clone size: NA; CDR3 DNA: TGTGCCAGCAGCCAAGATCTATCTGGGGCCAACGTCCTGACTTTC; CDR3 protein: CASSQDLSGANVLTF
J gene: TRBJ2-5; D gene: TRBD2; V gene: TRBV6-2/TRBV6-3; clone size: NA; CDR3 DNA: TGTGCCAGCAGTCCACCTAGCGGGGGGGCGGAGACCCAGTACTTC; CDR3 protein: CASSPPSGGAETQYF
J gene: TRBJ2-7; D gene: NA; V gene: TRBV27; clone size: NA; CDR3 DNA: TGTGCCAGCAGTTACCGGGACTCGAACTACGAGCAGTACTTC; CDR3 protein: CASSYRDSNYEQYF
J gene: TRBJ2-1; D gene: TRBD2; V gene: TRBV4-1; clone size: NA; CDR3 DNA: TGCGCCAGCAGCCAAGATCTCCCCTCACCGGGACTAGCGAGCTACAATGAGCAGTTCTTC; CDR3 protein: CASSQDLPSPGLASYNEQFF
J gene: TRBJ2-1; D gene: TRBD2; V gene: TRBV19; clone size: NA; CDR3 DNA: TGTGCCAGTAGCCTCGTAAGGCGGCTAGCGGCCAATGAGCAGTTCTTC; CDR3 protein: CASSLVRRLAANEQFF
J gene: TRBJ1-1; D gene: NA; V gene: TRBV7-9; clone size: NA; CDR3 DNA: TGTGCCAGCAGCCCGACCCGTTATGTCGAACAGGGAAACACTGAAGCTTTCTTT; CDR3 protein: CASSPTRYVEQGNTEAFF
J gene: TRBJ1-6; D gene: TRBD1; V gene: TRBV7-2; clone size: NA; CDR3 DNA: TGTGCCAGCGGACAGGGGAATAATTCACCCCTCCACTTT; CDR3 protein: CASGQGNNSPLHF
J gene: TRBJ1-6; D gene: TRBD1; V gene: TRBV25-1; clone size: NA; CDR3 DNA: TGTGCCAGCAGGGATCGCCGGGACAGGGTCTATAATTCACCCCTCCACTTT; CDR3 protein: CASRDRRDRVYNSPLHF
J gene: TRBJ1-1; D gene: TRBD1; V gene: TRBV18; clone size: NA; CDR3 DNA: TGTGCCAGCTCACCATTTAACAGGGGGCTGAACACTGAAGCTTTCTTT; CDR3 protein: CASSPFNRGLNTEAFF
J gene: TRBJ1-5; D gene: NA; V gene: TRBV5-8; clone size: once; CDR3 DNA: TGTGCCAGCAGCCTCACCACATTCAATCAGCCCCAGCATTTT; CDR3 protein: CASSLTTFNQPQHF
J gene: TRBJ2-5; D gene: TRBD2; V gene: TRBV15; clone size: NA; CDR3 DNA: TGTGCCACCAGCGGACTAGCGGGAGGGCTTAGGGGAGAGACCCAGTACTTC; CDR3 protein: CATSGLAGGLRGETQYF
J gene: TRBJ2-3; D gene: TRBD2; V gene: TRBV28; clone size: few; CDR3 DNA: TGTGCCAGCAGTTTATATATGGGAGGGGTGGATACGCAGTATTTT; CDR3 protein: CASSLYMGGVDTQYF
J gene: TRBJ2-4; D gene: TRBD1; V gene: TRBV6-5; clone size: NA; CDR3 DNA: TGTGCCAGCAGTTATTCAACAGGGGGCAAAAACATTCAGTACTTC; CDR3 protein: CASSYSTGGKNIQYF
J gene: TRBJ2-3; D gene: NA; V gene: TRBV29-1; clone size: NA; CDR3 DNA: TGCAGCGTTATAGTACAGTCTAGCACAGATACGCAGTATTTT; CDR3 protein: CSVIVQSSTDTQYF
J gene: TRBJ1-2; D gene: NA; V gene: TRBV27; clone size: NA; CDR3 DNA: TGTGCCAGCAGTACTCTTGGCGGCCCAAACTATGGCTACACCTTC; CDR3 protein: CASSTLGGPNYGYTF
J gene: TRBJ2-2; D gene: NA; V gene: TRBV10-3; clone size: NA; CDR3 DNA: TGTGCCATCATGGCAGGGTCCCCCGGGGAGCTGTTTTTT; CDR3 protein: CAIMAGSPGELFF
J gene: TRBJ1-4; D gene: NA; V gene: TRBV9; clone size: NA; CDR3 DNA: TGTGCCAGCAGCGTAGAGGGCAGGGGTTTAACTAATGAAAAACTGTTTTTT; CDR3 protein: CASSVEGRGLTNEKLFF
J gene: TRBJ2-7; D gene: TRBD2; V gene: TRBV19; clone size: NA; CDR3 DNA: TGTGCCAGTAGTATTGGACTAGCGTCGACCTACGAGCAGTACTTC; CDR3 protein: CASSIGLASTYEQYF
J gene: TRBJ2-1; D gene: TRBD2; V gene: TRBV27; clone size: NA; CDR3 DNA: TGTGCCAGCAGTTTAGCGCAGCGGGGGCACTACAATGAGCAGTTCTTC; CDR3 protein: CASSLAQRGHYNEQFF
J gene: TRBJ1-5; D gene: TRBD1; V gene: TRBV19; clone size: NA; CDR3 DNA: TGTGCCAGTGGTGGGACAGGGGGTAATCAGCCCCAGCATTTT; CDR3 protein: CASGGTGGNQPQHF
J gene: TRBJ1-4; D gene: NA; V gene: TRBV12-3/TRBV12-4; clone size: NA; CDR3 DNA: TGTGCCAGCAGTTTTTTGCGGGGCGAAAAACTGTTTTTT; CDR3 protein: CASSFLRGEKLFF
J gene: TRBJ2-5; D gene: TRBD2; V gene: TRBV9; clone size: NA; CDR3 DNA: TGTGCCAGCAGCGTAGGGGGAGAAGGCGGGAGGGCTAGAGGGACCCAGTACTTC; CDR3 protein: CASSVGGEGGRARGTQYF
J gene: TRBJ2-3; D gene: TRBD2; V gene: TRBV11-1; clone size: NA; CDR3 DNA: TGTGCCAGCAGCACAACTAGCGACTCCACAGATACGCAGTATTTT; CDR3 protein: CASSTTSDSTDTQYF
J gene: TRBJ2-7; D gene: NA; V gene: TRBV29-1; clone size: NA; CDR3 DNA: TGCAGCGTAACCCTGAAACATCTTTACGAGCAGTACTTC; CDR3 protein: CSVTLKHLYEQYF
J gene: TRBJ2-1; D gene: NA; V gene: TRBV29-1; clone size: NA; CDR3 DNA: TGCAGCGTTCTCTCCTACAATGAGCAGTTCTTC; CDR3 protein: CSVLSYNEQFF
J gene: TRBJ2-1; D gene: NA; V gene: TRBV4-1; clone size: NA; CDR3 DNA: TGCGCCAGCAGCCAGACGTCCCGGGTTGTGAATGAGCAGTTCTTC; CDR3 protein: CASSQTSRVVNEQFF
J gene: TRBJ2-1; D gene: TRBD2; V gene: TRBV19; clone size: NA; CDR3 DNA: TGTGCCACCACTAACCTGGGACTAGCGGGAGACAATGAGCAGTTCTTC; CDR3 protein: CATTNLGLAGDNEQFF
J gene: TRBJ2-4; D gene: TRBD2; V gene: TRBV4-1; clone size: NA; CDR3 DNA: TGCGCCAGCAGCCAGGCGGGGGGAGAGAACATTCAGTACTTC; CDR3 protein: CASSQAGGENIQYF
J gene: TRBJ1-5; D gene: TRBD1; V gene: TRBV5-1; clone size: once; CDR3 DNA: TGCGCCAGCAGCCCCGGACAGGGCTATCAGCCCCAGCATTTT; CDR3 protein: CASSPGQGYQPQHF
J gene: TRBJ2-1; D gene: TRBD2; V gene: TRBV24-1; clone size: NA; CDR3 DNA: TGTGCCACCAGTGATGCCTCCGGGACTAGCGGGAGACGTGAGCAGTTCTTC; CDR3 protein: CATSDASGTSGRREQFF
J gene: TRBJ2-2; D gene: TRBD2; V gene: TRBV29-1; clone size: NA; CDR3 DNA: TGCAGCGCAAGGGGAGGGACGACGGACACCGGGGAGCTGTTTTTT; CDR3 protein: CSARGGTTDTGELFF
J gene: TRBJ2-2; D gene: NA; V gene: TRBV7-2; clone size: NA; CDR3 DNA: TGTGCCAGCACCTGGGCAGGGGTGACCGGGGAGCTGTTTTTT; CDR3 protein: CASTWAGVTGELFF
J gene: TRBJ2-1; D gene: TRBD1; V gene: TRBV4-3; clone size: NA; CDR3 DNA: TGCGCCAGCAGCCAGACGCGGACAGGGAGCTCCTACAATGAGCAGTTCTTC; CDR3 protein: CASSQTRTGSSYNEQFF
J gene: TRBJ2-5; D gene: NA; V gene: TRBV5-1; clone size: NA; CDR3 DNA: TGCGCCAGCAGCTTGGGAACTAGTGGGGAGACCCAGTACTTC; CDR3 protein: CASSLGTSGETQYF
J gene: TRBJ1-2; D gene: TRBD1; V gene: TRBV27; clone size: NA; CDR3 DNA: TGTGCCAGCAGTTCACGCGGACAGGGTATCTATGGCTACACCTTC; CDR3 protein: CASSSRGQGIYGYTF
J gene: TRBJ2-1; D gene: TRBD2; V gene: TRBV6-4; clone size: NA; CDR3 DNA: TGTGCCAGCAGTGACCTAGCGGGAGGGCCTAATGAGCAGTTCTTC; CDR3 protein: CASSDLAGGPNEQFF
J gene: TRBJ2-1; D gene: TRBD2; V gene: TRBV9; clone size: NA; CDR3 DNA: TGTGCCAGCAGCGTAGGAAGCGGGAGGGCCAATGAGCAGTTCTTC; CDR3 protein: CASSVGSGRANEQFF
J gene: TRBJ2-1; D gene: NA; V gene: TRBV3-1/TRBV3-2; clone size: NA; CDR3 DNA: TGTGCCAGCAGCCAACTCGTAGGGGATGAGCAGTTCTTC; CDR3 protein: CASSQLVGDEQFF
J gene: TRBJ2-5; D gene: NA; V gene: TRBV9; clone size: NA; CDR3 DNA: TGTGCCAGCAGCGTAGCTCAGGGGAATCTCCAAGAGACCCAGTACTTC; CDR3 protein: CASSVAQGNLQETQYF
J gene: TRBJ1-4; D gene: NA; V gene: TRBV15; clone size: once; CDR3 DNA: TGTGCCACCAGTTGGGGGGTAGCTAATGAAAAACTGTTTTTT; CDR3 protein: CATSWGVANEKLFF
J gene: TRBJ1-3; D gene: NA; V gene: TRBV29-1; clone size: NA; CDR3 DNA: TGCAGCGTTGATGCAGGCTCTGGAAACACCATATATTTT; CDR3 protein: CSVDAGSGNTIYF
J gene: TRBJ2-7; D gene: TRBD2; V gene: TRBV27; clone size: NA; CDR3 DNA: TGTGCCAGCAGGCATAGACTAGCGGGCGCCCTAAACGAGCAGTACTTC; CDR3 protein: CASRHRLAGALNEQYF
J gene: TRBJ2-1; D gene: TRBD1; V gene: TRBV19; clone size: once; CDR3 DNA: TGTGCCAGTAGCCTCTCGGGACAGGGCTTCTACAATGAGCAGTTCTTC; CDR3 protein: CASSLSGQGFYNEQFF
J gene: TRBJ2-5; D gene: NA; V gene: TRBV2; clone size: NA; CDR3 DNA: TGTGCCAGCAGACCGACAGGCCTGATTGACCAAGAGACCCAGTACTTC; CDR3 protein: CASRPTGLIDQETQYF